A single TCR beta chain is shown here with its context. The method was immunoSEQ multiplex PCR; TCRdb's version includes in-frame clones alone and lacks a portion of them. The sample lists around 220,000 clones; about 85% were seen once. The data are from a study of blood T cell repertoires in COVID-19. As for the study in general: Sources were T cells, B-cell-depleted T cells, or PBMCs; the material itself was cDNA or gDNA.

Categorization into cohorts depended on clinical history that participants reported. Per the germline V gene, CDR1 is KGHDR and CDR2 is SFDVKD. V was cut by 8 bases and J by 3 bases, with 18 bases left in between. The CDR3 runs 15 residues. The TCR originated in a woman in her thirties with acute COVID-19. The chain recombines TRBV24-1 with TRBJ1-1; a weak D match, TRBD1 (5 bases). Specimen: PBMCs or T cells enriched from blood (not recorded which). The CDR3, as DNA: TGTGCCACCATGGGGGGTCGAGGGGCCGACACTGAAGCTTTCTTT. Residues: CATMGGRGADTEAFF.